The 15 T cell receptor beta chains listed next were all sequenced from one sample in a study of blood T cell repertoires in COVID-19. The repertoire was sequenced with immunoSEQ multiplex PCR; TCRdb's copy has only in-frame clones and lacks some. The profile shows roughly 42,000 clones, 88% of them singletons. The sequenced material came from peripheral blood. These receptors all stem from a human donor in a cohort sampled during active COVID-19.

The rearrangement joins TRBV5-4 to TRBJ1-2; 7 bases align to TRBD1. With V trimmed by 3 bases and J by 4 bases, 6 bases remained unmatched. CDR1 and CDR2 from the germline V gene are SGHNT and YYREEE (reference sequence). The CDR3 spans 14 residues. The CDR3 region is CASSSLDRAYGYTF. The CDR3 bases are TGTGCCAGCAGCTCTCTCGACAGGGCCTATGGCTACACCTTC.

The V and J genes are TRBV24-1 and TRBJ1-3; 8 nucleotides align to TRBD1. Germline V gene lookup returns CDR1 KGHDR and CDR2 SFDVKD. Trimming cost V 4 bases and J 8 bases; bases outside gene matches: 3. The CDR3 totals 13 residues. The CDR3 is CATSDGQGDTIYF. The CDR3 DNA is TGTGCCACCAGTGACGGACAGGGAGACACCATATATTTT.

The table lists this clone with a count of one. The chain carries TRBV9 and TRBJ2-1, with TRBD2 as a possible D gene (5 bases). The V end lost 3 bases, the J end lost 0 bases, and 16 bases lay between the germline ends. There are 17 residues in the CDR3. The germline V gene has CDR1 SGDLS and CDR2 YYNGEE. The CDR3 here is CASSGRIGRSSYNEQFF. In DNA form, the CDR3 reads TGTGCCAGCAGCGGTCGTATAGGGAGAAGCTCCTACAATGAGCAGTTCTTC.

V usage is TRBV28 and J usage is TRBJ1-3; D call uncertain. This CDR3 region has 14 residues. V lost 6 bases to trimming and J lost 0 bases, with 9 bases between them. From germline, CDR1 is MDHEN and CDR2 SYDVKM. Written as DNA, the CDR3 is TGTGCCAGCAGGGGCAGAAGCTCTGGAAACACCATATATTTT. It is translated as CASRGRSSGNTIYF.

This clone has just one count. The V and J genes are TRBV10-3 and TRBJ1-2; 8 positions agree with TRBD1. Germline V gene lookup returns CDR1 ENHRY and CDR2 SYGVKD. The CDR3 length is 15 residues. After removal of 0 bases from V and 8 bases from J, the junction contained 8 bases not matched to a gene. This CDR3 is CAISESAGGVRGYTF. The CDR3 bases are TGTGCCATCAGTGAGTCAGCAGGGGGCGTGAGGGGCTACACCTTC.

The chain combines TRBV27 with TRBJ1-2; D possibly corresponds to TRBD1 (5 bases). Per the germline V gene, CDR1 is MNHEY and CDR2 is SMNVEV (reference sequence). This CDR3 is built from 13 residues. Between the trimmed V and J ends, which lost 5 bases and 4 bases, there was a span of 11 bases. This CDR3 reads CASSTRGSYGYTF. DNA of the CDR3: TGTGCCAGCAGTACCCGGGGGTCCTATGGCTACACCTTC.

The J gene is TRBJ2-1, the V gene TRBV30; 13 bases align to TRBD2. The germline V gene has CDR1 GTSNPN and CDR2 SVGIG (reference sequence). The CDR3 extends over 15 amino acids. Here the CDR3 DNA reads TGTGCTGCCACCACTAGCGGGGGGGCCCGAAATGAGCAGTTCTTC. Its protein is CAATTSGGARNEQFF.

The chain recombines TRBV28 with TRBJ2-3, with 11 positions matching TRBD1. The CDR3 is made up of 14 amino acids. With 7 bases clipped from V and 7 bases from J, the junction kept 7 bases outside the gene matches. From germline, CDR1 is MDHEN and CDR2 SYDVKM. The DNA for the CDR3 is TGTGCCAGCACTTGGGACAGGGGGGTAAATACGCAGTATTTT. Translation: CASTWDRGVNTQYF.

The chain uses TRBV4-3 and TRBJ2-1, with 11 bases identical to TRBD2. The V and J ends lost 4 bases and 5 bases, in that order; junction bases with no gene match: 7. The CDR3 is 16 amino acids. CDR1 and CDR2 from the germline V gene are LGHNA and YSLEER. CDR3 in DNA: TGCGCCAGCAGCCCGACCACTAGCGGGGGCCACAATGAGCAGTTCTTC. It yields the protein CASSPTTSGGHNEQFF.

This rearrangement joins TRBV3-1 (or the pseudogene TRBV3-2) to TRBJ2-1, with D possibly TRBD2 on 7 matching bases. The CDR3 runs to 15 residues. Trimming pared 4 bases from V and 4 bases from J, leaving 14 bases between. The germline gives CDR1 LGHDT, CDR2 YNNKEL (reference sequence). For the CDR3, the DNA is TGTGCCAGCAGCCCAGCCGGGGGGCGATACAATGAGCAGTTCTTC. Residues: CASSPAGGRYNEQFF.

The chain joins TRBV2 to TRBJ2-5; TRBD2 agrees at 11 bases. Germline values: CDR1 SNHLY, CDR2 FYNNEI. The CDR3 is made up of 15 amino acids. V gave up 8 bases and J gave up 3 bases; unmatched junction bases: 8. The CDR3 region is CASGPGGLAEETQYF. The CDR3 coding sequence is TGTGCCAGCGGCCCAGGGGGACTAGCGGAAGAGACCCAGTACTTC.

The CDR3 nucleotides are TGCGCCAGCAGCATGGGACTAGCGGGAGACTACAATGAGCAGTTCTTC. Translated, it gives CASSMGLAGDYNEQFF. This chain joins TRBV5-1 and TRBJ2-1; 14 positions agree with TRBD2. Trimming removed 4 bases from V and 3 bases from J; junction bases left unmatched: 3. In germline, CDR1 is SGHRS, CDR2 YFSETQ. This CDR3 is 16 amino acids long.

The chain joins TRBV27 to TRBJ2-1, with 9 bases identical to TRBD1. Trimming cost V 6 bases and J 8 bases; bases outside gene matches: 17. There are 17 residues in the CDR3. Germline loops: CDR1 MNHEY, CDR2 SMNVEV (reference sequence). CDR3 nucleotide sequence: TGTGCCAGCAGAAACCAAGGGCAGGACAGGGGTATCCATGAGCAGTTCTTC. It is translated as CASRNQGQDRGIHEQFF.

V gene TRBV5-1 combines with J gene TRBJ2-1; a weak D match, TRBD1 (6 bases). V lost 3 bases and J 1 base, leaving 17 bases between the germline ends. The V gene's germline CDR1 is SGHRS and CDR2 YFSETQ. The CDR3 runs 17 residues. The CDR3, as DNA: TGCGCCAGCAGCTGGGGGCACGGGACGGGGTCCTACAATGAGCAGTTCTTC. This encodes CASSWGHGTGSYNEQFF. Full variable domain (missing parts from reference TRBV5-1 and TRBJ2-1): KAGVTQTPRYLIKTRGQQVTLSCSPISGHRSVSWYQQTPGQGLQFLFEYFSETQRNKGNFPGRFSGRQFSNSRSEMNVSTLELGDSALYLCASSWGHGTGSYNEQFFGPGTRLTVL.

The rearrangement joins TRBV7-9 to TRBJ1-2, with D possibly being TRBD1 (6 bases). CDR3 length equals 14 residues. CDR1 is SEHNR, CDR2 FQNEAQ, per germline (reference sequence). V was clipped by 5 bases and J by 8 bases, with 18 bases between them. The CDR3 nucleotides are TGTGCCAGCAGCCCAAGGGGGTTTCCGTGGGGCTACACCTTC. It specifies CASSPRGFPWGYTF.